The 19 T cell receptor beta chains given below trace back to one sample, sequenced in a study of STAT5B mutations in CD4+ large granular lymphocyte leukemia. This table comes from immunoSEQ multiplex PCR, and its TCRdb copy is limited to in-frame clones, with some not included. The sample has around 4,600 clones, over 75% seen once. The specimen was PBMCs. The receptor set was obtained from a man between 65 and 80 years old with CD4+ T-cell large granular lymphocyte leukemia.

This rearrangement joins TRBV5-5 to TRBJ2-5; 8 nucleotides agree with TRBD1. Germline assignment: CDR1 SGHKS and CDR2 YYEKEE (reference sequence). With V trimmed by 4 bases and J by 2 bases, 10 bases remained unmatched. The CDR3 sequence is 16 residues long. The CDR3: CASSLIPGQAQETQYF. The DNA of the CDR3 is TGTGCCAGCAGCCTCATACCGGGACAGGCACAAGAGACCCAGTACTTC.

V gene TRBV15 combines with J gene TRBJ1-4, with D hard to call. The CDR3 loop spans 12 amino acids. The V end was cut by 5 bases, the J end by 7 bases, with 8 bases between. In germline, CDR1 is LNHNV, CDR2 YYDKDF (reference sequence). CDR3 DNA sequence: TGTGCCACCAGCTTGCTCAGTGAAAAACTGTTTTTT. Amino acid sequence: CATSLLSEKLFF.

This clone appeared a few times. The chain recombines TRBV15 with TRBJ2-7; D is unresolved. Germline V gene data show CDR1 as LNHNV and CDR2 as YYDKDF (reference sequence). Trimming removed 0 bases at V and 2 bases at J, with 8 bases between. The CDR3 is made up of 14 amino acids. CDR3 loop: CATSRDRGAYEQYF. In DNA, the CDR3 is TGTGCCACCAGCAGAGATCGTGGAGCCTACGAGCAGTACTTC.

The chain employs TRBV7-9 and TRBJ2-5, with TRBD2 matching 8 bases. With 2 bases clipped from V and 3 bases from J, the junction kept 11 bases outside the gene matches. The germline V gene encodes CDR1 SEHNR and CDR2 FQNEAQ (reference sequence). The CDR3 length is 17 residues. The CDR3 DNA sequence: TGTGCCAGCAGCTTATCGGTTCCTACGGGAGGGGAAGAGACCCAGTACTTC. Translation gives CASSLSVPTGGEETQYF.

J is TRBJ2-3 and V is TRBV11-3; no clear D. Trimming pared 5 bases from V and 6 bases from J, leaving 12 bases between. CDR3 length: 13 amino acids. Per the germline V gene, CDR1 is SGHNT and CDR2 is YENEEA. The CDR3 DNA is TGTGCCAGCAGCGAAACAGCGCAGGATACGCAGTATTTT. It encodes CASSETAQDTQYF.

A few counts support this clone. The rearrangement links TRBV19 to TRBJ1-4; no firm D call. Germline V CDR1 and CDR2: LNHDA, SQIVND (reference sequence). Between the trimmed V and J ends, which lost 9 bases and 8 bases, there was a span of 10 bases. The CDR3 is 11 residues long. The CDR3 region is CASEREEKLFF. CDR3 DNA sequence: TGTGCCAGCGAAAGGGAGGAAAAACTGTTTTTT.

The CDR3 coding sequence is TGTGCCAGCTCACGCGGACAGGCTAATGAAAAACTGTTTTTT. This translates into CASSRGQANEKLFF. V and J are TRBV18 and TRBJ1-4, with 7 bases identical to TRBD1. CDR1 KGHSH and CDR2 LQKENI come from the germline V gene. V shed 4 bases, J shed 3 bases, and the junction held 2 bases outside the gene matches. The CDR3 loop spans 14 amino acids.

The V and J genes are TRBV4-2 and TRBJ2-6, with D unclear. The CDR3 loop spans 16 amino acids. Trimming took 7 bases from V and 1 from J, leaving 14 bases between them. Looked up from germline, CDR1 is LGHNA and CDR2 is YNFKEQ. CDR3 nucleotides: TGTGCCAGCACCTCGGCGACCTTTTCTGGGGCCAACGTCCTGACTTTC. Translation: CASTSATFSGANVLTF.

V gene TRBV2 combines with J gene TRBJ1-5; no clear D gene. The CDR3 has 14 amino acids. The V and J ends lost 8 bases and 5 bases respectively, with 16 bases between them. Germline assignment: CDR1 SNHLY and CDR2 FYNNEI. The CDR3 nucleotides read TGTGCCAGCTCCCCTGGAGGTACCCATCAGCCCCAGCATTTT. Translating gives CASSPGGTHQPQHF.

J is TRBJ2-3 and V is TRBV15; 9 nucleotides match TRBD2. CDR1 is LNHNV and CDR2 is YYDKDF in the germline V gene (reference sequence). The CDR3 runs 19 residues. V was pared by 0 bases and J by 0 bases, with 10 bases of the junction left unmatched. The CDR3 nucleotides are TGTGCCACCAGCAGAGATTTGACTAGCGGTACTCCTAGCACAGATACGCAGTATTTT. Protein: CATSRDLTSGTPSTDTQYF.

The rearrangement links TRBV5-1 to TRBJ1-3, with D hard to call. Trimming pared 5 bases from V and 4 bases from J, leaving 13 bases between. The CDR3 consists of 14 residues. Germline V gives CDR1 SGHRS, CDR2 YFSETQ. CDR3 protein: CASRSGVSGNTIYF. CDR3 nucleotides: TGCGCCAGCAGGAGTGGGGTCTCAGGAAACACCATATATTTT. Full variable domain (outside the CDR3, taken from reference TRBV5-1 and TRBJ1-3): KAGVTQTPRYLIKTRGQQVTLSCSPISGHRSVSWYQQTPGQGLQFLFEYFSETQRNKGNFPGRFSGRQFSNSRSEMNVSTLELGDSALYLCASRSGVSGNTIYFGEGSWLTVV.

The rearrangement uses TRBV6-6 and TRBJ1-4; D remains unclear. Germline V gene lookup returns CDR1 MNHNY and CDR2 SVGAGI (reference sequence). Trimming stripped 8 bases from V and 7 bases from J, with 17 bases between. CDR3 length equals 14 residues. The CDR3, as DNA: TGTGCCAGCGCCTCTTTGCAACGGGGTGAAAAACTGTTTTTT. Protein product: CASASLQRGEKLFF.

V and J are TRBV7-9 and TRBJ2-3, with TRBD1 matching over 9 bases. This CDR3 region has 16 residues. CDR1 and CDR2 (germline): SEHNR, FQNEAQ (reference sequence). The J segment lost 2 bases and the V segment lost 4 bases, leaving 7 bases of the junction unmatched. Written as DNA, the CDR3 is TGTGCCAGCAGCTCTACCGGGACAGGGTTCACAGATACGCAGTATTTT. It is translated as CASSSTGTGFTDTQYF. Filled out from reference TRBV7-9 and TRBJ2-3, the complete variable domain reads DTGVSQNPRHKITKRGQNVTFRCDPISEHNRLYWYRQTLGQGPEFLTYFQNEAQLEKSRLLSDRFSAERPKGSFSTLEIQRTEQGDSAMYLCASSSTGTGFTDTQYFGPGTRLTVL.

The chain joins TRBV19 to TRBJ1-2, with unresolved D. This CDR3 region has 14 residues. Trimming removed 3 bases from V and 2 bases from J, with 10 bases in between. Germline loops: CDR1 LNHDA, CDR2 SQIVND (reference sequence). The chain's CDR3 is CASSITGRNYGYTF. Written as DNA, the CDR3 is TGTGCCAGTAGTATCACGGGCCGGAACTATGGCTACACCTTC.

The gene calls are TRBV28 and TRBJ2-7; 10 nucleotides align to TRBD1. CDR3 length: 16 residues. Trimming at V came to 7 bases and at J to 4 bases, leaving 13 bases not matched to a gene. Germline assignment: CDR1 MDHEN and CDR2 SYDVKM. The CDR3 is CASKQTGTGVPYEQYF. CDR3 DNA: TGTGCCAGCAAACAAACCGGGACAGGGGTCCCGTACGAGCAGTACTTC.

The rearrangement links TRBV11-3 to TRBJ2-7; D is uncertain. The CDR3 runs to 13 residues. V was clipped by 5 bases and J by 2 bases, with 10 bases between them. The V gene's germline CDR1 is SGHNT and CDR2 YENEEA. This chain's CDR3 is CASSIGRTYEQYV. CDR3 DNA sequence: TGTGCCAGCAGCATTGGACGGACCTACGAGCAGTACGTC.

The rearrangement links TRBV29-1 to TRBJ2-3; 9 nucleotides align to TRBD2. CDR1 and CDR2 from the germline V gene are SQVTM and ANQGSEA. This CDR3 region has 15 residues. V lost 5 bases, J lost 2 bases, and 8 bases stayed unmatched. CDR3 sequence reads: CSVLTAGGNTDTQYF. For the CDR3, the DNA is TGCAGCGTTCTGACGGCGGGAGGGAACACAGATACGCAGTATTTT.

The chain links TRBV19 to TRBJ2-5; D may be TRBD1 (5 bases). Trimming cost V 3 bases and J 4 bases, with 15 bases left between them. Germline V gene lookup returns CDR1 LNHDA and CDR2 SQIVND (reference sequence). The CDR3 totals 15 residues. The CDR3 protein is CASSILGPQGETQYF. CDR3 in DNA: TGTGCCAGTAGTATCCTCGGGCCGCAGGGAGAGACCCAGTACTTC.

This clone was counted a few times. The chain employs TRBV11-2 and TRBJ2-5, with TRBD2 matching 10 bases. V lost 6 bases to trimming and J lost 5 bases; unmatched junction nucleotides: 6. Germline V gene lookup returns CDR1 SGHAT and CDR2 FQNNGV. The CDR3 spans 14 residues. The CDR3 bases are TGTGCCAGCAGTCGAGCGGGAGGGGAGGAGACCCAGTACTTC. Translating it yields CASSRAGGEETQYF.